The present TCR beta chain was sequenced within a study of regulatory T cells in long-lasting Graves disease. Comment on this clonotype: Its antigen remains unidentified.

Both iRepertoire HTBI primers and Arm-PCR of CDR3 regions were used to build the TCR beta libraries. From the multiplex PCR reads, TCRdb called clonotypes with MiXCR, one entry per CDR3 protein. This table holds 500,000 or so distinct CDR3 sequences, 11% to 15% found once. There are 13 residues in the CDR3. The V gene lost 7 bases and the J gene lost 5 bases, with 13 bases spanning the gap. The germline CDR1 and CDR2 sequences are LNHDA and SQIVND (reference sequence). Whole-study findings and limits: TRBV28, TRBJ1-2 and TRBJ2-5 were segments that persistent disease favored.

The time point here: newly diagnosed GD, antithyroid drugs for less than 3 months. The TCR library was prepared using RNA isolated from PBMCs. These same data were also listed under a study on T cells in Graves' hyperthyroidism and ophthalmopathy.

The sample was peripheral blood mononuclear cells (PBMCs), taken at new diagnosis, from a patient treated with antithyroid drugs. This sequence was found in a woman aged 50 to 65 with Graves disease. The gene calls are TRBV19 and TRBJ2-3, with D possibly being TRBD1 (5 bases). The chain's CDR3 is CASIAGSGDTQYF. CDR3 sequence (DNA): TGTGCCAGTATTGCAGGGTCTGGAGATACGCAGTATTTT.